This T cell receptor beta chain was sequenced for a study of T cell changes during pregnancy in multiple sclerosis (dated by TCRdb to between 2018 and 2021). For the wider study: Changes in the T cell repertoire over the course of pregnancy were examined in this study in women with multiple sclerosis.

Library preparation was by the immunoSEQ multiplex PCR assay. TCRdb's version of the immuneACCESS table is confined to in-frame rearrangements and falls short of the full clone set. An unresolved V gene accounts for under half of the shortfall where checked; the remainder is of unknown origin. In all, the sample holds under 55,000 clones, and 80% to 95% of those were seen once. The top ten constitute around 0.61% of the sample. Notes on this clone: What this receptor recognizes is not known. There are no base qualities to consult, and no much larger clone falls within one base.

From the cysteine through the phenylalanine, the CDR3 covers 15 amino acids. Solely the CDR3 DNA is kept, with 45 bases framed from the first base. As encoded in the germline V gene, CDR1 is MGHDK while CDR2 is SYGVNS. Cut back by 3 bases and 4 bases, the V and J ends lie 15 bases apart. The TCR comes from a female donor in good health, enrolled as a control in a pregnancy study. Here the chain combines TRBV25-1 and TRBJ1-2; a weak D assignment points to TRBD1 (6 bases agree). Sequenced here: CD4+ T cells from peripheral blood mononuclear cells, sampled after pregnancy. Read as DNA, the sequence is TGTGCCAGCAGTGATAATTCAGGGGAGGGCTATGGCTACACCTTC. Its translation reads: CASSDNSGEGYGYTF.